This record looks at one T cell receptor (beta chain) sequence and its context. Trimming stripped 5 bases from V and 3 bases from J, with 20 bases between. CDR1 and CDR2 from the germline V gene are MNHEY and SMNVEV (reference sequence). The CDR3 length is 17 residues. The data were obtained in a study of response to subunit inactivated influenza vaccine. A single record per CDR3 protein comes from TCRdb applying MiXCR to the RT-PCR reads. This table holds some 540,000 distinct CDR3 sequences, roughly 23% found once. This same sample was also taken into another study, of T cells expressing NK-cell markers. That study reports: 5'RACE template switching with UMIs generated TCR beta cDNA.

The sequencing here drew on CD4+ T cells sorted from PBMCs, taken 11 to 12 days after vaccination. The clonotype comes from a man aged 50-60 years who received an inactivated influenza vaccine. The genes are TRBV27 and TRBJ2-1, with D tentatively TRBD2 (5 bases). The CDR3 loop is CASSPMPSFRFYNEQFF. CDR3 sequence (DNA): TGTGCCAGCAGTCCGATGCCTAGCTTTCGATTCTACAATGAGCAGTTCTTC.